These T cell receptor beta chains were read from a single sample in a study of cytomegalovirus exposure and HLA in healthy donors. Profiling relied on immunoSEQ multiplex PCR, and the TCRdb table lists in-frame clones only, not all of them. The sample contains some 110,000 clones, 70% of which appear only once. Sequencing was done on a sample of PBMCs. These receptors were taken from a man in his thirties or forties in good health and CMV-seropositive. Both conserved end residues are part of each CDR3. A D gene is named only where the DNA matches it firmly. Expanded clones are given a class, and other clones once, few, many or no size at all.

.	TRBV7-8	TRBJ2-6	.	TGTGCCAGCAGCTCCTCCCGCTACGGGGTTGCTCGCTCTGGGGCCAACGTCCTGACTTTC	CASSSSRYGVARSGANVLTF
.	TRBV27	TRBJ1-1	.	TGTGCCAGCAGTTTGACGGGGGTCACTGAAGCTTTCTTT	CASSLTGVTEAFF
.	TRBV28	TRBJ2-1	.	TGTGCCAGCAGTTTGTTCGAGGGATTCAATGAGCAGTTCTTC	CASSLFEGFNEQFF
TRBD1	TRBV11-2	TRBJ1-2	few	TGTGCCAGCAGCTTAGACAGGGGGGACTTCTCCGGCTACACCTTC	CASSLDRGDFSGYTF
TRBD1	TRBV2	TRBJ1-2	once	TGTGCCAGCAGGGCCGACAGGGGGTGGGGTGATGGCTACACCTTC	CASRADRGWGDGYTF
TRBD2	TRBV2	TRBJ2-2	.	TGTGCCAGCAGTGTAGTCGCGGGAGGGGCCGGGGAGCTGTTTTTT	CASSVVAGGAGELFF
.	TRBV28	TRBJ2-3	.	TGTGCCAGCAGTCGACCGACGGGTACGCAGTATTTT	CASSRPTGTQYF
.	TRBV27	TRBJ2-3	once	TGTGCCAGCAGTTTAGAGGATCCGGGAACAGATACGCAGTATTTT	CASSLEDPGTDTQYF
.	TRBV6-5	TRBJ1-2	.	TGTGCCAGCAGTTACTCCCCACTCGGCTACACCTTC	CASSYSPLGYTF
.	TRBV19	TRBJ2-1	.	TGTGCCAGTAGTATAACGGGTGGGGGGGCTTACAATGAGCAGTTCTTC	CASSITGGGAYNEQFF
TRBD1	TRBV7-9	TRBJ1-3	.	TGTGCCAGCAGGTCCGGGACAGGGGGAAACACCATATATTTT	CASRSGTGGNTIYF
TRBD1	TRBV29-1	TRBJ1-2	.	TGCAGCGCTTCACCGGGACAGGGGGTCGGGGGCTACACCTTC	CSASPGQGVGGYTF
.	TRBV6-6	TRBJ1-3	.	TGTGCCAGCAGTTATAGCGTCTCTGGAAACACCATATATTTT	CASSYSVSGNTIYF
.	TRBV7-2	TRBJ1-2	.	TGTGCCAGCAGCTTCGGGACTTCTTCGTCGGGCTACACCTTC	CASSFGTSSSGYTF
TRBD1	TRBV25-1	TRBJ1-1	.	TGTGCCAGCAGTGAATCGGCAGGGGGAGAGACTGAAGCTTTCTTT	CASSESAGGETEAFF
.	TRBV18	TRBJ1-4	.	TGTGCCAGCTCCCCGGGGGGACTAGAATCAACTAATGAAAAACTGTTTTTT	CASSPGGLESTNEKLFF
.	TRBV5-4	TRBJ2-5	.	TGTGCCAGCAGCCCCGAGAGGGAGACCCAGTACTTC	CASSPERETQYF
TRBD1	TRBV4-3	TRBJ2-1	once	TGCGCCAGCAGCCAAGACCCAAGACAGGGGCAGTTCTTC	CASSQDPRQGQFF
TRBD2	TRBV6-6	TRBJ2-5	.	TGTGCCAGCATTCCCGGACTAGCGCACCAAGAGACCCAGTACTTC	CASIPGLAHQETQYF
.	TRBV13	TRBJ1-1	.	TGTGCCAGCAGCTTATGGGAGTCCGGGGACACTGAAGCTTTCTTT	CASSLWESGDTEAFF
.	TRBV5-1	TRBJ2-7	.	TGCGCCAGCAGCGACCCCCGGGTAGCGGCGGGGGAGCAGTACTTC	CASSDPRVAAGEQYF
.	TRBV4-1	TRBJ1-4	once	TGCGCCAGCAGCCAAGATTGGCCACAAGGGGATAATGAAAAACTGTTTTTT	CASSQDWPQGDNEKLFF
.	TRBV6-5	TRBJ1-1	.	TGTGCCAGCAGTGAATTCAGGAAGAACACTGAAGCTTTCTTT	CASSEFRKNTEAFF
.	TRBV27	TRBJ1-2	.	TGTGCCAGCAGTTTATCGGCGGGTTATGGCTACACCTTC	CASSLSAGYGYTF
TRBD1	TRBV19	TRBJ1-3	.	TGTGCCAGCCACCGGGACAGGATTTCCTCTGGAAACACCATATATTTT	CASHRDRISSGNTIYF
.	TRBV7-3	TRBJ1-1	.	TGTGCCAGCAGCTCTACTACAGGGAGAGGTACTGAAGCTTTCTTT	CASSSTTGRGTEAFF
TRBD1	TRBV18	TRBJ1-2	few	TGTGCCAGCTCACCATCTACAGGGGCCCAAACTAACTATGGCTACACCTTC	CASSPSTGAQTNYGYTF
.	TRBV30	TRBJ1-6	.	TGTGCCCGTGATTCACCCCTCCACTTT	CARDSPLHF
TRBD1	TRBV2	TRBJ2-2	.	TGTGCCAGCAGCAACGGACAGGGAAGGCTGTTTTTT	CASSNGQGRLFF